This TCR beta chain was identified during a study of cytomegalovirus exposure and HLA in healthy donors. Details on this clone: Its antigen is unidentified.

The primer mix had 60 Vbeta and 13 Jbeta primers. Sequencing used immunoSEQ multiplex PCR; TCRdb keeps in-frame clones, though not all of them. Among around 92,000 clones listed, about four fifths were seen once. Unmatched junction bases numbered 8, after V lost 10 bases and J lost 0 bases. CDR1 MNHEY and CDR2 SVGAGI come from the germline V gene. The CDR3 is made up of 15 amino acids. General study results and limits: When analyzed later, the rates of TCR association showed variation by HLA locus, with DRB1 the most and HLA-C the fewest.

This receptor was identified in a female donor in good health and CMV-seropositive. Sequences were obtained from PBMCs. This chain joins TRBV6-5 and TRBJ1-2; 10 bases are a match to TRBD1. CDR3 residues: CATQGQGGTNYGYTF. The CDR3 region has the DNA TGTGCCACCCAAGGACAGGGGGGGACTAACTATGGCTACACCTTC.